The clone carrying this T cell receptor beta chain was observed a single time. Its antigen is currently unknown. The data stem from a study of blood T cells in healthy people across ages. Study findings and constraints: Diversity of TCR beta per million T cells declined in a roughly linear way with age.

A J-beta primer mix and a sample-barcoded 5' primer were used in a second PCR of about 6 to 12 cycles. Each cDNA molecule, via a template-switch adaptor with 12 random nucleotides, was tagged. One entry per CDR3 protein, called by TCRdb with MiXCR from the 5' RACE reads. The table lists about 730,000 distinct CDR3 sequences, roughly 41% of them singletons. CDR1 and CDR2 (germline): SGHAT, FQDESV (reference sequence). This CDR3 region has 14 residues. V dropped 4 bases and J dropped 6; count of bases not matched to a gene: 6. The TCR originated in a woman aged 55-69 years in good health. Sequenced material: blood. This chain links TRBV11-1 with TRBJ1-1; 9 bases fit TRBD1. CDR3 sequence reads: CASSSTQGAAEAFF. CDR3 nucleotide sequence: TGTGCCAGCAGCTCCACACAGGGGGCAGCTGAAGCTTTCTTT.